One sample yielded the 6 T cell receptor beta chains listed below, sequenced in a study of blood T cell repertoires in COVID-19 (TCRdb year 2020). Library construction relied on the immunoSEQ multiplex PCR assay. TCRdb provides this immuneACCESS table in a form limited to in-frame rearrangements. Some clones are lacking; in checked studies, under half of them reflect an unresolved V gene, and why the rest are absent is not known. The sample table lists 90,000 to 150,000 clones, about 79% of them with a count of one. Approximately 4% of the sample belongs to the ten largest clones. Sequencing was done on a sample of peripheral blood. These receptors were obtained from a woman of 80 years or more with acute or convalescent COVID-19.

The V gene is TRBV7-2, the J gene TRBJ1-2, with D tentatively TRBD1 (5 bases). The CDR3 length is 17 residues. V lost 7 bases and J 8 bases, leaving 29 bases between the germline ends. Germline V lookup: CDR1 SGHTA, CDR2 FQGNSA. Here the CDR3 DNA reads TGTGCCAGCATCATTACTTATAGGGGCCTGGGTCAGAGCGGCTACACCTTC. Translating it yields CASIITYRGLGQSGYTF.

V is TRBV5-4 and J is TRBJ2-1; tentatively, D is TRBD2 (5 bases). Trimming removed 0 bases at V and 2 bases at J, with 9 bases between. Germline CDR1 is SGHNT and CDR2 is YYREEE (reference sequence). The CDR3 consists of 15 residues. The CDR3 DNA reads TGTGCCAGCAGCTTGGACAGTAGCGCCTACAATGAGCAGTTCTTC. Translating gives CASSLDSSAYNEQFF.

The gene calls are TRBV3-1 (or the pseudogene TRBV3-2) and TRBJ1-1, with D hard to call. CDR1 and CDR2 (germline): LGHDT, YNNKEL (reference sequence). The CDR3 sequence is 15 residues long. The V end lost 2 bases, the J end lost 4 bases, and 14 bases lay between the germline ends. In DNA form, the CDR3 reads TGTGCCAGCAGCCAAAGGGAAGCTGGAGGCACTGAAGCTTTCTTT. Its translation is CASSQREAGGTEAFF.

V and J are TRBV5-1 and TRBJ1-1, with TRBD1 matching 8 bases. Unmatched junction bases numbered 3, after V lost 4 bases and J lost 1 base. This CDR3 has 14 residues. Germline-derived CDR1 and CDR2 are SGHRS and YFSETQ. The chain's CDR3 is CASSPDRGNTEAFF. In DNA form, the CDR3 reads TGCGCCAGCAGCCCAGACAGGGGGAACACTGAAGCTTTCTTT.

V usage is TRBV5-1 and J usage is TRBJ2-6, with D possibly matching TRBD1 (6 bases). The CDR3 contains 18 residues. The V gene lost 5 bases and the J gene lost 0 bases, with 18 bases spanning the gap. Per germline, CDR1 SGHRS and CDR2 YFSETQ. The CDR3 bases are TGCGCCAGCAGTTTTGGACAGCAACAGTTCTCTGGGGCCAACGTCCTGACTTTC. This translates into CASSFGQQQFSGANVLTF.

The chain is built from TRBV28 and TRBJ1-4; 9 nucleotides match TRBD1. This CDR3 is built from 14 residues. V gave up 1 base and J gave up 8 bases; unmatched junction bases: 2. The germline CDR1 and CDR2 sequences are MDHEN and SYDVKM. The CDR3 DNA follows: TGTGCCAGCAGTTTATCCGGGACAGGGGAAAAACTGTTTTTT. Translation gives CASSLSGTGEKLFF. Supplemented by reference TRBV28 and TRBJ1-4, the full variable domain reads DVKVTQSSRYLVKRTGEKVFLECVQDMDHENMFWYRQDPGLGLRLIYFSYDVKMKEKGDIPEGYSVSREKKERFSLILESASTNQTSMYLCASSLSGTGEKLFFGSGTQLSVL.